This T cell receptor beta chain is from a study of T cell responses to AZD1222 COVID-19 vaccine. At the level of the study: Pooling covered second doses at about 4 or about 12 weeks.

Germline CDR1 and CDR2: GTSNPN and SVGIG (reference sequence). There are 14 residues in the CDR3. J lost 6 bases, V lost 2 bases, and 5 bases had no gene match. Study conclusions and caveats: Only five to seven AZD1222 recipients were seropositive at baseline. Along spike, vaccine-associated CD4 TCRs were found throughout, with dominance at 160-218 and 743-854.

To note about this clone: Antigen: not known.

This table comes from immunoSEQ multiplex PCR, and its TCRdb copy is limited to in-frame clones, with some not included. The table lists over 90,000 clones, around 86% of them singletons. V is TRBV30 and J is TRBJ2-7; 12 nucleotides line up with TRBD2. The clonotype originates from an adult in good health. Source: peripheral blood, taken on day 0 of AZD1222 vaccination. In DNA, the CDR3 is TGTGCCTGGAGTAGACTAGCGGGAGAAGGCGAGCAGTACTTC. It is translated as CAWSRLAGEGEQYF.